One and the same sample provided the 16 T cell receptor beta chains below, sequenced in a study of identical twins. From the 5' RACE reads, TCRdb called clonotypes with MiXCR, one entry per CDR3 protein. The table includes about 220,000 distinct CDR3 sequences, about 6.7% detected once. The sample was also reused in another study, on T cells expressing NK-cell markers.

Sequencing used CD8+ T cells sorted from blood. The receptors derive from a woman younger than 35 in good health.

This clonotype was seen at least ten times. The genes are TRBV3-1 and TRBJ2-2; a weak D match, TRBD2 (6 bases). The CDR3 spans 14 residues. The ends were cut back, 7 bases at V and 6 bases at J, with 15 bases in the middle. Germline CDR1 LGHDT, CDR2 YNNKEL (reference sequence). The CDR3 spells CASNLRRAAGELFF. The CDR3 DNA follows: TGTGCCAGCAACCTAAGGAGGGCGGCCGGGGAGCTGTTTTTT.

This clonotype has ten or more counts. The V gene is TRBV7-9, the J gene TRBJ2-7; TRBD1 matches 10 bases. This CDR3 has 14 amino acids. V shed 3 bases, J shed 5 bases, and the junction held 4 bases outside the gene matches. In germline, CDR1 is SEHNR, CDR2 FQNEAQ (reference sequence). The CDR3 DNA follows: TGTGCCAGCAGCTTGGGGACAGGGGTCAACGAGCAGTACTTC. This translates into CASSLGTGVNEQYF.

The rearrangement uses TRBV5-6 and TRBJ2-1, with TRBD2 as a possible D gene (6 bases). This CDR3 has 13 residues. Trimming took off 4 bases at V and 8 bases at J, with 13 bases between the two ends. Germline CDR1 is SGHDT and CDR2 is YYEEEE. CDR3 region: CASSPGTFYEQFF. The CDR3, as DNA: TGTGCCAGCAGCCCGGGGACTTTTTATGAGCAGTTCTTC.

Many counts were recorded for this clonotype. The CDR3 sequence is CASSYSTNTEAFF. CDR3 bases: TGTGCCAGCAGTTACTCGACGAACACTGAAGCTTTCTTT. The chain employs TRBV6-5 and TRBJ1-1; D not resolved. The CDR3 runs 13 residues. The V end was cut by 0 bases, the J end by 1 base, with 3 bases between. The germline gives CDR1 MNHEY, CDR2 SVGAGI.

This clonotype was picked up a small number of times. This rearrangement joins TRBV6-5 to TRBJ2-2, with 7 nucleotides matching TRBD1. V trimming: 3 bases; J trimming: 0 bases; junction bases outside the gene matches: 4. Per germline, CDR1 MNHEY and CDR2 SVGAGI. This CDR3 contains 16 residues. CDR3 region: CASSYSGTANTGELFF. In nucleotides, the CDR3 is TGTGCCAGCAGTTATTCCGGGACAGCGAACACCGGGGAGCTGTTTTTT.

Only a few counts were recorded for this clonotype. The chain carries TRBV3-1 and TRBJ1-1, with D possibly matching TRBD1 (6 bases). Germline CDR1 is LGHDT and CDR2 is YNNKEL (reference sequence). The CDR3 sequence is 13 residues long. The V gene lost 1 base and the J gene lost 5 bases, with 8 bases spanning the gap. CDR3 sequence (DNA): TGTGCCAGCAGCCAAGGGGGGCAAACTGAAGCTTTCTTT. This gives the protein CASSQGGQTEAFF.

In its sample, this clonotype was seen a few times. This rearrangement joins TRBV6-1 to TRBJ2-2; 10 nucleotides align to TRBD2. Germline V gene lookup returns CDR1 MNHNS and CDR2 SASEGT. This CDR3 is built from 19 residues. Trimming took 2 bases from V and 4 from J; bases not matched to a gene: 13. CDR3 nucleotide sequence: TGTGCCAGCAGTGAAACCGGGACTAGCGCAAAAATAGGCACCGGGGAGCTGTTTTTT. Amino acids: CASSETGTSAKIGTGELFF.

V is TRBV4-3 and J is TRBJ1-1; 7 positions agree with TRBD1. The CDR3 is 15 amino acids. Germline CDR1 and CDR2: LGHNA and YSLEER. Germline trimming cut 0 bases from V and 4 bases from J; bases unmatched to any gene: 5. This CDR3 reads CASSQENRGGTEAFF. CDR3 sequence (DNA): TGCGCCAGCAGCCAAGAAAACAGGGGCGGCACTGAAGCTTTCTTT.

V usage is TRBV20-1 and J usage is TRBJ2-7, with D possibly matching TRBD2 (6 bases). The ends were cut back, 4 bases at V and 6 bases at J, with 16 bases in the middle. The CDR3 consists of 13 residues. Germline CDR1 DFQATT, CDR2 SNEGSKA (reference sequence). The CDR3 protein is CSATMGLFFEQYF. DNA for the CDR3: TGCAGTGCTACGATGGGACTCTTCTTCGAGCAGTACTTC.

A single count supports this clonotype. CDR3 residues: CASSESSGGEQYF. CDR3 DNA: TGCGCCAGCAGTGAGTCCTCAGGGGGTGAGCAGTACTTC. The gene calls are TRBV10-1 and TRBJ2-7; 7 bases agree with TRBD1. The CDR3 has 13 amino acids. Germline loops: CDR1 WNHNN, CDR2 SYGVQD (reference sequence). With V trimmed by 0 bases and J by 7 bases, 3 bases remained unmatched.

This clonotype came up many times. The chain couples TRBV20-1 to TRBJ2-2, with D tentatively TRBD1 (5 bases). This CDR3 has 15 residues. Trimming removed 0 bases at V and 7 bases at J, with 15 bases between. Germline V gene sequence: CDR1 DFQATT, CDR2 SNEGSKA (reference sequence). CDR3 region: CSAREGLGVGGELFF. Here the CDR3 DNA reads TGCAGTGCTAGAGAGGGGCTAGGGGTCGGCGGGGAGCTGTTTTTT.

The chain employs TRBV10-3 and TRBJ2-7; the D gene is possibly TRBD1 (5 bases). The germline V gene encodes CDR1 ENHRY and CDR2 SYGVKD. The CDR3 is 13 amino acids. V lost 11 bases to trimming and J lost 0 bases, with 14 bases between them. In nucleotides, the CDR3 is TGTGCCGTACAGGACCCGGTCTCCTACGAGCAGTACTTC. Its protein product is CAVQDPVSYEQYF.

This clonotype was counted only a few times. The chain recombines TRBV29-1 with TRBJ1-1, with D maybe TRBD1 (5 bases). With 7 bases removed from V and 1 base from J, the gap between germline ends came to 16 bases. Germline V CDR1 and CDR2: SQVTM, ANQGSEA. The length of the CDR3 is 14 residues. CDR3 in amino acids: CSALEPGTNTEAFF. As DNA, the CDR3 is TGCAGCGCCCTGGAGCCCGGGACGAACACTGAAGCTTTCTTT.

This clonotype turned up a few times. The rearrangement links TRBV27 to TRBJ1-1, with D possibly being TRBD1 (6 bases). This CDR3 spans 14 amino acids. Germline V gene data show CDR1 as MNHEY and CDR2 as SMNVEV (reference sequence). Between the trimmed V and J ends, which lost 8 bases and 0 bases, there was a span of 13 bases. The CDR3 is CASGLTGLNTEAFF. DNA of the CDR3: TGTGCCAGCGGATTAACAGGGCTGAACACTGAAGCTTTCTTT.

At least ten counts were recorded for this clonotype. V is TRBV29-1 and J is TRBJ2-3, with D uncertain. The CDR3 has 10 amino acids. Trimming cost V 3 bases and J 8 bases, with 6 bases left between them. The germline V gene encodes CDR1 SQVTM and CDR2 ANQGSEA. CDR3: CSVDQVTQYF. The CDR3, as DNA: TGCAGCGTTGACCAGGTTACGCAGTATTTT.

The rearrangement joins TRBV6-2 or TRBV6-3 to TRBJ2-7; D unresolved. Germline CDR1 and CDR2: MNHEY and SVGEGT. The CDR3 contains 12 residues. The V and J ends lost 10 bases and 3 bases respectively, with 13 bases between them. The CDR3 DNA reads TGTGCCACAGGTTGGCTAGGCTACGAGCAGTACTTC. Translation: CATGWLGYEQYF.